The present TCR beta chain was sequenced within a study of cytomegalovirus exposure and HLA in healthy donors listed by TCRdb under 2017. Looking at the study overall: In an earlier analysis of 550 to 750 of the donors, approximately 260 Gb of sequence data and some 100 million unique TCR beta sequences from roughly 190 million T cells were reported. Roughly 300 gigabases of sequencing data and around 80 million unique TCR sequences made up an early release that covered 500 to 650 HLA-typed donors. The genetic ancestry cluster associated with self-reported Caucasian donors included about 84% of the roughly 400 genotyped donors. The aim of the study was to test whether cataloging public T cell receptors could identify signatures of past pathogen exposure. The study profiled the T cell repertoires of hundreds of subjects by immunosequencing and related them to cytomegalovirus serostatus. A separate validation cohort of 90 to 150 different subjects was used in addition to the roughly 670-subject first cohort. The study combined high-throughput TCR immunosequencing, statistical association of individual TCRs with disease status, and machine learning to predict cytomegalovirus infection status. A later analysis re-examined previously published TCR beta repertoires from around 670 donors and added high-resolution HLA genotyping to investigate patterns of TCR occurrence. Rather than drawing on any new phenotypic data, the later analysis identified candidate immune exposures from TCR beta sequences and the way those sequences occurred across donors. An earlier analysis of around 580 of the donors used high-throughput TCR beta sequencing to judge whether each TCR beta V gene segment behaved as functional or pseudogenic. Donor age, sex, ethnicity and CMV serostatus were compiled together with the repertoire data. A later genetic analysis took genome-wide SNP genotypes for about 65% of the roughly 670 donors and used that subset as a discovery cohort. Every discovery cohort repertoire had been produced on one sequencing platform. Both class I and class II loci were covered by HLA typing, at four-digit resolution. Typing coverage varied by locus: roughly 629-640 donors for A, B, C, DRB1 and DQB1; more than 500 for DQA1; over 600 for DPA1; roughly 450 for DPB1. Several DR-DQ haplotypes were treated as single units for association and clustering because of strong linkage in the cohort. Among about 370 genotyped donors of the cohort, an average of roughly 230,000 unique TCR beta nucleotide sequences was sequenced per donor, of which approximately 18% were non-productive.

What the research found in general, with its limitations: In an earlier analysis of approximately 590 of the donors, most TCR beta V segments appeared in productive rearrangements about 87% or about 30% of the time, broadly matching IMGT annotations. An association between a missense DCLRE1C variant and V-gene and J-gene trimming of TCR beta chains was found in a later genetic analysis and replicated in an independent cohort. Presence/absence analyses assumed roughly uniform sequencing depth across donors, an assumption that may not hold. In a later analysis, TCR association rates were found to vary across HLA loci, with the most associated TCRs seen for DRB1 alleles and the fewest for HLA-C alleles. When HLA alleles, especially DR and DQ, strongly co-occurred, TCR associations were difficult to assign to individual alleles. In vitro tests confirmed that a few of the cytomegalovirus-associated TCR beta chains recognize cytomegalovirus antigens. The authors suggested that the approach could potentially be extended to other disease states and immunological phenotypes. Cytomegalovirus status was reported to be diagnosed by the classifier with high specificity and sensitivity in both the original and validation cohorts. CMV serostatus was the only immune exposure information available for the cohort. A later analysis associated about 17,000 TCR beta sequences with specific HLA alleles at a false discovery rate of 0.05. A later analysis found that HLA-associated TCR beta chains were more clonally expanded and had lower generation probabilities than equally common non-associated chains. The earlier analysis of about 600 of the donors excluded seventeen rarely observed V segments, including chromosome 9 orphons, because counts were too low. Several of the top co-occurrence clusters appeared to be linked to parvovirus B19, influenza, CMV and Epstein-Barr virus, according to a later analysis. Most CMV-associated TCR beta chains appeared to be HLA-restricted in a later analysis, and the HLA associations seemed to be driven largely by CMV exposure. The study gave a list of around 170 TCR beta chains associated with cytomegalovirus. Across donors, most TCR sequences were observed very rarely, whereas some public TCRs were present in many individuals. A cluster of highly shared sequence variants was judged likely to represent a technical artifact of the sequencing pipeline. Some IMGT-functional V segments, including TRBV6-2 and TRBV6-3, could not be distinguished by the 87-base-pair reads and were therefore excluded. HLA typing was unavailable for some donors at each locus, so association tests used only the typed subset. A further reported finding was that TCR beta sequences accurately predicted the HLA-A and HLA-B alleles for most subjects in the first cohort. According to a later genetic analysis, donors in an Asian-associated ancestry cluster had fewer N-insertions in productive TCRs than the roughly 700-donor mean. In this cohort, only TCR beta chains were sequenced, and detectable features were limited by the absence of alpha or paired-chain data. Linkage disequilibrium might explain the correlated functional status among segregating V segments, but an unknown experimental factor could not be excluded.

In total, more than 500 healthy bone marrow donors made up the cohort. At the time of sampling, every cohort member was nominally healthy, though immune exposures that went unrecorded were likely present. The donor was CMV seropositive and belonged to the group of around 300 seropositive cohort members. Every donor gave a peripheral blood sample, and the peripheral blood mononuclear cells from that sample were used for TCR beta sequencing. The Qiagen DNeasy Blood Extraction Kit was used to extract genomic DNA from the blood cell samples. In regard to this clone: This clone's antigen is unknown. No clone much larger than this one lies a single base away; base qualities are absent.

Receptor amplification or capture employed the immunoSEQ multiplex PCR assay. A mixture of 60 forward primers for TCR Vbeta segments and 13 reverse primers for TCR Jbeta segments was used in the multiplex PCR. The CDR3 region of rearranged TCR beta genes was amplified from genomic DNA by a multiplex PCR assay. On the Illumina HiSeq System, the amplified TCR beta libraries were sequenced as 87-base-pair reads. The published analysis was carried out like this. In a later analysis, around 80 million unique TCR beta chains were counted across the roughly 700 repertoires, and roughly 10 million of these chains were shared by at least two donors. Raw reads were error-corrected and collapsed into unique sequences by a nearest-neighbor algorithm in which closely related sequences were merged to remove PCR and sequencing errors. Alignment of CDR3 sequences to IMGT reference sequences was used to assign V, D and J gene segments. For a sequence to be retained, a match of at least six nucleotides was required to both a V gene segment and a J gene segment. A rearrangement was called productive if the CDR3 had no stop codons and remained in frame with V and J, and every other rearrangement was called non-productive. Following IMGT convention, CDR3 was defined as the stretch from the second conserved V-encoded cysteine up to the conserved J-encoded phenylalanine. In an earlier analysis of 550 to 650 of the donors, sequences lacking an unambiguous match to a single V gene segment were excluded. An earlier analysis of some 500 of the donors classified V segments as functional when productive rearrangements were above 56.7% and as segregating when the standard deviation between donors was above 5%. A statistical classification framework was built to diagnose cytomegalovirus status from the catalog of TCR beta chain sequences. In a later analysis, TCR nucleotide sequences were compared against IMGT/GENE-DB human TR gene sequences so that V and J genes could be assigned. In a later analysis, CDR3 sequences and most-parsimonious VDJ recombination scenarios were assigned using the TCRdist pipeline. In a later analysis, each TCR beta chain was defined by its CDR3 amino acid sequence together with its V-gene family, and reads lacking a unique V-gene family were excluded. In a later analysis, fewer than 650 highly shared, low-generation-probability nucleotide sequences were removed to address suspected cross-contamination and a sequencing artifact. In a later analysis, a clonal expansion index was calculated for each public chain from normalized within-repertoire ranks of inferred template counts. A later analysis computed generation probabilities with a VDJ recombination model fitted to out-of-frame rearrangements, and checked the results against IGoR. In a later analysis, TCR-TCR, TCR-HLA and TCR-CMV co-occurrence was scored with hypergeometric tests, and a repertoire-size bias correction was applied to TCR pairs. A later analysis estimated false discovery rates by permuting HLA or CMV assignments 20 times. A later analysis grouped co-occurring TCRs with DBSCAN, adding TCRdist sequence similarity when clustering within HLA-allele-positive subsets. Repertoires with fewer than 30,000 or more than 120,000 public chains were left out of co-occurrence clustering, as were about 5 repertoires with anomalous nucleotide sharing. TCRdb holds this immuneACCESS table with in-frame rearrangements only. Some clones are missing; in checked studies, unresolved V genes explain under half, and the rest has no known cause. V and J calls and clone size are those listed in that table; D and trimming were worked out from the DNA. The sample table contains approximately 140,000 clones; only one count was recorded for 82% of them. Of the sample, 3.2% is held by the ten largest clones.

The CDR3 covers 14 residues, taking in both the cysteine and the phenylalanine. Only the CDR3 part of the read is kept: 42 bases, read in frame from the first base. Trimmed from V: 10 bases; trimmed from J: 10 bases; junction bases lacking a gene match: 15. CDR1 and CDR2, looked up from the germline V gene, are SGHVS and FNYEAQ. The sequenced sample consisted of PBMCs. The receptor's source is a man aged 18 to 30 in good health and CMV-seropositive. The rearranged segments are TRBV7-6 and TRBJ2-1; TRBD1 lines up with 8 middle nucleotides. The DNA reads TGTGCCACAGCTGAAACAGGGGGAGTGGGGGAGCAGTTCTTC. Translated, this gives CATAETGGVGEQFF.